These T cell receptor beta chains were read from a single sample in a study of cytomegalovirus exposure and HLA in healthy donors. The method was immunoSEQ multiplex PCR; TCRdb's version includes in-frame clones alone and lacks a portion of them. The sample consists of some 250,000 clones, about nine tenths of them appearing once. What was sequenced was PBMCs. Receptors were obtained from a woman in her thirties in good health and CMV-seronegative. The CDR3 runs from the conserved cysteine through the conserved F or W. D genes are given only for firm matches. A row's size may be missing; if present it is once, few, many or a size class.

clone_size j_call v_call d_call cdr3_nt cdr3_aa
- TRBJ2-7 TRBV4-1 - TGCGCCAGCAGCCAAGTGTCTAGCGTACCCTACGAGCAGTACTTC CASSQVSSVPYEQYF
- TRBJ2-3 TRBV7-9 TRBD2 TGTGCCAGCATTCCTTGGCGGGAGGATCTAACAGATACGCAGTATTTT CASIPWREDLTDTQYF
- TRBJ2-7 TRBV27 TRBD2 TGTGCCAGCAGTTTCGGGTTCAGCGGGAGCGCTCCTGGCGAGCAGTACTTC CASSFGFSGSAPGEQYF
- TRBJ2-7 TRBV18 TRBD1 TGTGCCAGCTCACCGAGGGACAGGGGCTACGAGCAGTACTTC CASSPRDRGYEQYF
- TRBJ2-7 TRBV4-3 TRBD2 TGCGCCAGCAGCCAAGATCGGGGGTCCTTAGCGGGAGGGCTTTACGAGCAGTACTTC CASSQDRGSLAGGLYEQYF
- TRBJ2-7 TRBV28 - TGTGCCAGCAGTTTAGAGGGAGTAATCGAGCAGTACTTC CASSLEGVIEQYF
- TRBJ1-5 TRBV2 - TGTGCCAGCAGTAGTGGGGGACAAGGCCTGGGGGAGCCCCAGCATTTT CASSSGGQGLGEPQHF
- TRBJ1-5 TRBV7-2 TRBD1 TGTGCCAGCAGCTCGGAACCGGGACAGTACAATCAGCCCCAGCATTTT CASSSEPGQYNQPQHF
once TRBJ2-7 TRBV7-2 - TGTGCCAGCAGCGTATCCGGGACATCCAGCTCCTACGAGCAGTACTTC CASSVSGTSSSYEQYF
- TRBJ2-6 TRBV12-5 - TGTGCTAGTGCGGGGCAGGGGTTCGGGGCCAACGTCCTGACTTTC CASAGQGFGANVLTF
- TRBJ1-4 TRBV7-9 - TGTGCCAGCAGCTTATTAGGGGGTGAGGAAAAACTGTTTTTT CASSLLGGEEKLFF
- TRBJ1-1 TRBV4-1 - TGCGCCACTTCAGGGGACGGGAACACTGAAGCTTTCTTT CATSGDGNTEAFF
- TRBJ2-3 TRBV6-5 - TGTGCCACCCTTAGCGGTTCCACAGATACGCAGTATTTT CATLSGSTDTQYF
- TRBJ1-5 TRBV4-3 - TGCGCCAGCAGCCAAAATTGGGGGACCCCCCAGCATTTT CASSQNWGTPQHF
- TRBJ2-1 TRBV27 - TGTGCCAGCAGTTTCGGGAGCTCGGACTACAATGAGCAGTTCTTC CASSFGSSDYNEQFF
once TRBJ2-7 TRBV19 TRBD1 TGTGCCAGTAGTCTCCGCCGGGACAGGGGGCTCTACGAGCAGTACTTC CASSLRRDRGLYEQYF
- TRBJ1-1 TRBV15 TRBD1 TGTGCCACCAGAGGACAGGGGACCCCTGAAGCTTTCTTT CATRGQGTPEAFF
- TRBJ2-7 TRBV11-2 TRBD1 TGTGCCAGCAGCGCCGACGGGACAGGGGGCTACGAGCAGTACTTC CASSADGTGGYEQYF
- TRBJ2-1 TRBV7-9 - TGTGCCAGCAGCTTAGTGGGCGAGTACAATGAGCAGTTCTTC CASSLVGEYNEQFF
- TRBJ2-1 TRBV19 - TGTGCCAGTAGTATAGTTTCGGCGGGTGAGCAGTTCTTC CASSIVSAGEQFF
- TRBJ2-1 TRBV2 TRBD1 TGTGCCACCGAGGACAGGAGCTCCTACAATGAGCAGTTCTTC CATEDRSSYNEQFF
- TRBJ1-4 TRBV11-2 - TGTGCCAGCAGCCCTAGGATAGCGCAAGGTCTGTTTTTT CASSPRIAQGLFF
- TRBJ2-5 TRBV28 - TGTGCCAGCAGTTTGCCCCGGGGGGAGACCCAGTACTTC CASSLPRGETQYF
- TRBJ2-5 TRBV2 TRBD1 TGTGCCAGCAGTTTAGGGGGCCCTCAAGAGACCCAGTACTTC CASSLGGPQETQYF
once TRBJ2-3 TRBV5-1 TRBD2 TGCGCCAGCAGCTCACGGACTAGCGGGAGTTGGGGTGTCACAGATACGCAGTATTTT CASSSRTSGSWGVTDTQYF
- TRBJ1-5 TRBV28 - TGTGCCAGCAGTTTACCTCTGGGCAATCAGCCCCAGCATTTT CASSLPLGNQPQHF
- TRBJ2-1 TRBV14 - TGTGCCAGCAGCCAAGATTGGGGGACGGGGCAGTTCTTC CASSQDWGTGQFF
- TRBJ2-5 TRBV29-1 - TGCAGCGTTGAACTGTACCAAGAGACCCAGTACTTC CSVELYQETQYF
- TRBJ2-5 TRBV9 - TGTGCCAGCAACAGATGGGGGTCGGAAGGGGAGACCCAGTACTTC CASNRWGSEGETQYF
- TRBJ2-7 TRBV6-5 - TGTGCCAGCAGTCCGGGACGGTTCTACGAGCAGTACTTC CASSPGRFYEQYF
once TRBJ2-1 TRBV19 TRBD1 TGTGCCAGTAGTATCGCCGCAGGGGGCTCTTATGAGCAGTTCTTC CASSIAAGGSYEQFF
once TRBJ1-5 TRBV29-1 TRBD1 TGCAGCGTGCGGACAGGGGGCGACGGGCCCCAGCATTTT CSVRTGGDGPQHF
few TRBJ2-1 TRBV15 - TGTGCCACCAGCCCAGGGGCCTACAATGAGCAGTTCTTC CATSPGAYNEQFF
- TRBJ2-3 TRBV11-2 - TGTGCCAGCAGCTCCATCACAGATACGCAGTATTTT CASSSITDTQYF
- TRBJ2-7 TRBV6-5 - TGTGCCAGCAGTCGACCGGGACGCAGCTACGAGCAGTACTTC CASSRPGRSYEQYF
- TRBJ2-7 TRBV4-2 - TGTGCCAGCAGCCAAGAAGCGCATAGCTCCTACGAGCAGTACTTC CASSQEAHSSYEQYF
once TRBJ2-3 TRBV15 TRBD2 TGTGCCACCAGCACAAGGACGGGACTAGCTAGCACAGATACGCAGTATTTT CATSTRTGLASTDTQYF
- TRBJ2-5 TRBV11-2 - TGTGCCAGCAGCTCAGTTAGGGGGAGAGAGACCCAGTACTTC CASSSVRGRETQYF
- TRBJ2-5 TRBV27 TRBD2 TGTGCCAGCAGTTTTGGACTAGTGGAGACCCAGTACTTC CASSFGLVETQYF
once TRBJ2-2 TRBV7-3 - TGTGCCAGCAGCTTGACCCCCGGGGAGCTGTTTTTT CASSLTPGELFF
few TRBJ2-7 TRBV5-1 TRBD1 TGCGCCAGCAGCTGGACAGGGGAGTACGAGCAGTACTTC CASSWTGEYEQYF
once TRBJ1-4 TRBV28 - TGTGCCAGCAGTGGAGGGGGTTCGGCTAATGAAAAACTGTTTTTT CASSGGGSANEKLFF
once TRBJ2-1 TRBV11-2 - TGTGCCAGCAGCTTCTCCTATGAGCAGTTCTTC CASSFSYEQFF